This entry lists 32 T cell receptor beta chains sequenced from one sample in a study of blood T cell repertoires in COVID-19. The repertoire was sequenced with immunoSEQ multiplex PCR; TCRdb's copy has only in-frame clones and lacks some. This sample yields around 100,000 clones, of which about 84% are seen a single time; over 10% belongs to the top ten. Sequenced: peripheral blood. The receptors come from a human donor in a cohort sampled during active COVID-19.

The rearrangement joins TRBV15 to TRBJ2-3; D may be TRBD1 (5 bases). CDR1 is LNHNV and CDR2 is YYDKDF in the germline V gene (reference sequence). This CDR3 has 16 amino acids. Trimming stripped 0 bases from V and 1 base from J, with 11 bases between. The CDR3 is CATSRDGAIGTDTQYF. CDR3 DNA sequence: TGTGCCACCAGCAGAGATGGGGCGATAGGCACAGATACGCAGTATTTT.

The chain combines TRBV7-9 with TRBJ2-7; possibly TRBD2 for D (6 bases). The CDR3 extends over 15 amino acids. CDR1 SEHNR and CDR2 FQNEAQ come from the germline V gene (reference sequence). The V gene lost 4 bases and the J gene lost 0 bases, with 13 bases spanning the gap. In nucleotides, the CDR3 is TGTGCCAGCAGCTGGGAGGACTTTAGCTCCTACGAGCAGTACTTC. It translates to CASSWEDFSSYEQYF.

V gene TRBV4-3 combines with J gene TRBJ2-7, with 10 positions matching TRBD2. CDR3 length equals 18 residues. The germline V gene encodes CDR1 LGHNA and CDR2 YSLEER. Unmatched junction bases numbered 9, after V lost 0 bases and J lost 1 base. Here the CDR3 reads CASSQDLKGTSASYEQYF. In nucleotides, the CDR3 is TGCGCCAGCAGCCAAGATCTCAAAGGGACTAGCGCTTCCTACGAGCAGTACTTC.

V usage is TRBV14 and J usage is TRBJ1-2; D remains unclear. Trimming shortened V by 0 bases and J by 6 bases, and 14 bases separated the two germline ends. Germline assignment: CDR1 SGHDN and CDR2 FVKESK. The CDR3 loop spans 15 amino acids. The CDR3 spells CASSQESRKRDGYTF. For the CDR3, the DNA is TGTGCCAGCAGCCAAGAATCCAGGAAGCGGGATGGCTACACCTTC.

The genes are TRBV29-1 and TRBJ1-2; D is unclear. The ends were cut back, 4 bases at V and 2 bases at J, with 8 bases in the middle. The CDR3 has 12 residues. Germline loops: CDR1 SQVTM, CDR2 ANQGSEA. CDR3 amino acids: CSVGADNYGYTF. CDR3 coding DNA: TGCAGCGTTGGGGCAGACAACTATGGCTACACCTTC.

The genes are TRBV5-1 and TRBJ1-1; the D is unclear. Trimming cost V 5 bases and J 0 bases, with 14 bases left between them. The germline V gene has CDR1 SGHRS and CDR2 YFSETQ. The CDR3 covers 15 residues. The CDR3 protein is CASRDTGKMNTEAFF. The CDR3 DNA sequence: TGCGCCAGCAGGGATACGGGGAAGATGAACACTGAAGCTTTCTTT.

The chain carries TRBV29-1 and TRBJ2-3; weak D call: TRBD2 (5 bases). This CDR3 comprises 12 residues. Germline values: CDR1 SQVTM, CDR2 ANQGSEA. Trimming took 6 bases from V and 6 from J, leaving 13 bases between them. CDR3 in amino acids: CSVIRSGDTQYF. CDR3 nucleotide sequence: TGCAGCGTCATACGCTCGGGGGATACGCAGTATTTT.

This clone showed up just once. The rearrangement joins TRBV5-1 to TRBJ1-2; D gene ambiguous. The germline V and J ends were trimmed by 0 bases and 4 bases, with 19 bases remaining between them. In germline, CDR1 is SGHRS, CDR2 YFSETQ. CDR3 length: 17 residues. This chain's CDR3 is CASSLDALLVGSYGYTF. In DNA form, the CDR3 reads TGCGCCAGCAGCTTGGACGCTCTCCTGGTGGGCAGCTATGGCTACACCTTC.

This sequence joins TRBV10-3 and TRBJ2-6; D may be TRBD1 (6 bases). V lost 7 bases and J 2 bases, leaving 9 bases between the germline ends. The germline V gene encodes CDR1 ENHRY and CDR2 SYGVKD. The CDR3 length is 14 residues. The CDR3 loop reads CAINQGPGANVLTF. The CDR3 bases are TGTGCCATCAATCAGGGGCCTGGGGCCAACGTCCTGACTTTC.

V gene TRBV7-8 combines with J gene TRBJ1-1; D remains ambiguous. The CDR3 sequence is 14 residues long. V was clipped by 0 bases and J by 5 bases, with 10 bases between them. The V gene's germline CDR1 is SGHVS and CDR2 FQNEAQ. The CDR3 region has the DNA TGTGCCAGCAGCTTAGCGCCCGGGAAGACTGAAGCTTTCTTT. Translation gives CASSLAPGKTEAFF.

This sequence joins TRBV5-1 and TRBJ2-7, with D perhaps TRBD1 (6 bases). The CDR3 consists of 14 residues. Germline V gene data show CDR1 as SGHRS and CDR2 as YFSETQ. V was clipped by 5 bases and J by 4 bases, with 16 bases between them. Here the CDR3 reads CASRYGGATYEQYF. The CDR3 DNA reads TGCGCCAGCAGATATGGGGGCGCGACGTACGAGCAGTACTTC.

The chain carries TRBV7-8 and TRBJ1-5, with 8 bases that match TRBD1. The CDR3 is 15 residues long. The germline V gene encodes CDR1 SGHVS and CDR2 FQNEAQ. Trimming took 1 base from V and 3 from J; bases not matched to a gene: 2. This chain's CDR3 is CASSLGQGFNQPQHF. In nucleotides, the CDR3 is TGTGCCAGCAGCTTAGGACAGGGGTTCAATCAGCCCCAGCATTTT.

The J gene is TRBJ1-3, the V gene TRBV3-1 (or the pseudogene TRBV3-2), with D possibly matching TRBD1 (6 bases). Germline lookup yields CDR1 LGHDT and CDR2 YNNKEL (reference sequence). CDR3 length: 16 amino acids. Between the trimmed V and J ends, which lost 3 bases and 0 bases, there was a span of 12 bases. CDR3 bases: TGTGCCAGCAGCCAGGACAGATACATCTCTGGAAACACCATATATTTT. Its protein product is CASSQDRYISGNTIYF.

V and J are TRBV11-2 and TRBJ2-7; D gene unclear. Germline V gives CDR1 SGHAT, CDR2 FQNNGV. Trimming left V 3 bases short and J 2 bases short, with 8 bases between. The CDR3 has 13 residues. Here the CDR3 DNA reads TGTGCCAGCAGCTTTGGCAGAACCTACGAGCAGTACTTC. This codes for CASSFGRTYEQYF.

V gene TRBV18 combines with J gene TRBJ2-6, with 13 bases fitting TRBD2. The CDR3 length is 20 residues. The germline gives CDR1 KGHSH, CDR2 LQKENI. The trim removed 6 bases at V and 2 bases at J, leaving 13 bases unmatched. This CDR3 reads CASSQTAPGLAGPGANVLTF. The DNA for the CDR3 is TGTGCCAGCTCGCAAACTGCCCCGGGACTAGCGGGGCCTGGGGCCAACGTCCTGACTTTC.

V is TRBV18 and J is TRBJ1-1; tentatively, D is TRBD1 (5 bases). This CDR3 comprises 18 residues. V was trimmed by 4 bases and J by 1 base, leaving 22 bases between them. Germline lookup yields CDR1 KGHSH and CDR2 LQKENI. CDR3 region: CASSRDRGGRSGNTEAFF. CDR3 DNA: TGTGCCAGCTCACGGGATCGGGGGGGACGAAGCGGGAACACTGAAGCTTTCTTT.

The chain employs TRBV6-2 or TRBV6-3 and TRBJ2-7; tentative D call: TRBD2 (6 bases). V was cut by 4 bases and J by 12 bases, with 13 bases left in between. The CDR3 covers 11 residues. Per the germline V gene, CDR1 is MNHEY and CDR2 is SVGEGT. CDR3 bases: TGTGCCAGCAGTTCACCGGGACTGCGGTACTTC. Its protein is CASSSPGLRYF.

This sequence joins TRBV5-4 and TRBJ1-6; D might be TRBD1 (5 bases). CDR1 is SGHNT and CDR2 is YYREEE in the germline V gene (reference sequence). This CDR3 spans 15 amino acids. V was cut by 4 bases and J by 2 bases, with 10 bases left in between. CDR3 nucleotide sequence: TGTGCCAGCAGCAGGACATTCGCCTATAATTCACCCCTCCACTTT. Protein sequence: CASSRTFAYNSPLHF.

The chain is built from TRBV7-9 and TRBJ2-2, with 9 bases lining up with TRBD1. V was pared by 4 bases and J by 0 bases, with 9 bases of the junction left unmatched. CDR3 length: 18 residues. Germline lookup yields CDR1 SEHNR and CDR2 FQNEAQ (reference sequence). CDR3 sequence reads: CASSSRDRELANTGELFF. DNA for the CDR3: TGTGCCAGCAGCTCTAGGGACAGGGAATTGGCGAACACCGGGGAGCTGTTTTTT.

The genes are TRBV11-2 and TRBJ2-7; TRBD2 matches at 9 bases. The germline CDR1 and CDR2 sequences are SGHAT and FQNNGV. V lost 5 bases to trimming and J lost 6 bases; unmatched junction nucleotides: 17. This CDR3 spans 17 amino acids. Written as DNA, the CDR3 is TGTGCCAGCAGCCTTAGTTGGGGCGGGAGGGCCCCGGTCGAGCAGTACTTC. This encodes CASSLSWGGRAPVEQYF. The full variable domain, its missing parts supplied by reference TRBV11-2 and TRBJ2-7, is EAGVAQSPRYKIIEKRQSVAFWCNPISGHATLYWYQQILGQGPKLLIQFQNNGVVDDSQLPKDRFSAERLKGVDSTLKIQPAKLEDSAVYLCASSLSWGGRAPVEQYFGPGTRLTVT.

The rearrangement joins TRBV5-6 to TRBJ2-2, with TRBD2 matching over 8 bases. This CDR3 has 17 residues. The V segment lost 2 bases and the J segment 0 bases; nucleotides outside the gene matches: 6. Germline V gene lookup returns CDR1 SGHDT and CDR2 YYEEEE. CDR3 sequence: CASSFPSGYSNTGELFF. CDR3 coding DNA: TGTGCCAGCAGCTTTCCTAGCGGGTACTCGAACACCGGGGAGCTGTTTTTT.

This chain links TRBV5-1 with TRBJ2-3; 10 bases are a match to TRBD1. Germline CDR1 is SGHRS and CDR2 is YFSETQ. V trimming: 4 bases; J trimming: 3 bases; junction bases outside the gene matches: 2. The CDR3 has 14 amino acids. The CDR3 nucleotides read TGCGCCAGCAGCACGGGACAGGGGACAGATACGCAGTATTTT. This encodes CASSTGQGTDTQYF.

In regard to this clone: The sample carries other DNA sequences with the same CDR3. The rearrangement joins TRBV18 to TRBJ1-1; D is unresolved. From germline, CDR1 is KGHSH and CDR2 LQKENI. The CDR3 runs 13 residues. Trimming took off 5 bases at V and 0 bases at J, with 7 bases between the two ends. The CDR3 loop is CASSGGMNTEAFF. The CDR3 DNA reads TGTGCCAGCTCAGGCGGCATGAACACTGAAGCTTTCTTT.

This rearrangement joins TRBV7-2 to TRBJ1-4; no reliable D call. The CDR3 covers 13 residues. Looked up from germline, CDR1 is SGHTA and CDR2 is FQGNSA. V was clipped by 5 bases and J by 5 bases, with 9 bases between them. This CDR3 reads CASSRDINEKLFF. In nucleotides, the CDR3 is TGTGCCAGCAGCCGGGATATAAATGAAAAACTGTTTTTT.

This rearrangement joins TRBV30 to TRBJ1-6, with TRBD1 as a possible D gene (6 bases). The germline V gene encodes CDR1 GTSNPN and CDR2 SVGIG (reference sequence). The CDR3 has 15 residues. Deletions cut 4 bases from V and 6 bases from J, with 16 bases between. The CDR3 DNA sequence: TGTGCCTGGACCCTTAACAGGGACGGTAATTCACCCCTCCACTTT. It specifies CAWTLNRDGNSPLHF.

The CDR3 DNA sequence: TGTGCCAGCACCGGGACTAGCGGGAGCTACGAGCAGTACTTC. Its translation is CASTGTSGSYEQYF. This chain joins TRBV21-1 and TRBJ2-7; no DNA check was done on the table's D call, TRBD2. TRBV21-1 is deemed a pseudogene. CDR3 length equals 14 residues.

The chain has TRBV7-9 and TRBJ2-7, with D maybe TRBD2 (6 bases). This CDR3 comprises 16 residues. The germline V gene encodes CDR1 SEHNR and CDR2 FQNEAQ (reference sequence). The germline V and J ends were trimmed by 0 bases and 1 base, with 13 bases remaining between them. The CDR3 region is CASSLAGGSRSYEQYF. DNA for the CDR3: TGTGCCAGCAGCTTAGCTGGGGGGAGTAGATCCTACGAGCAGTACTTC.

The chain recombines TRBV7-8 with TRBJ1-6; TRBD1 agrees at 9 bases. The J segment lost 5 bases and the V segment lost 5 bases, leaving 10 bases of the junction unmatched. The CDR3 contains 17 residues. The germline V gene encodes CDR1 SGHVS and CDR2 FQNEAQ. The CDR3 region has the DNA TGTGCCAGCAGCCGGCCGACCGGGACAGGGCATAATTCACCCCTCCACTTT. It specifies CASSRPTGTGHNSPLHF.

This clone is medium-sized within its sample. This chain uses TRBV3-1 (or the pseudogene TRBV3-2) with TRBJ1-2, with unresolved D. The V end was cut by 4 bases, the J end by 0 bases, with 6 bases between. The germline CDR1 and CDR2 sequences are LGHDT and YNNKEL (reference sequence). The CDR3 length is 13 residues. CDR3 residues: CASSLRSNYGYTF. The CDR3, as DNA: TGTGCCAGCAGCCTTAGATCTAACTATGGCTACACCTTC.

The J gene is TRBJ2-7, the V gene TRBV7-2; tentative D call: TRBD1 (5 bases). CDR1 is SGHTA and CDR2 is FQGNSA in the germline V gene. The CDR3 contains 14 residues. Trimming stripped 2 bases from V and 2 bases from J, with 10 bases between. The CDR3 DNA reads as TGTGCCAGCAGCTTACTCGCAGGGCCCTACGAGCAGTACTTC. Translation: CASSLLAGPYEQYF.

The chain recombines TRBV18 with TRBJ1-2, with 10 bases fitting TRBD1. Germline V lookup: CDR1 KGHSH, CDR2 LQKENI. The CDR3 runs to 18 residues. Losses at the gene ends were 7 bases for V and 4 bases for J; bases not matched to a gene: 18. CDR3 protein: CASYLLAPSTGGLYGYTF. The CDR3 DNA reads TGTGCCAGCTACTTACTAGCGCCATCGACAGGGGGCCTCTATGGCTACACCTTC. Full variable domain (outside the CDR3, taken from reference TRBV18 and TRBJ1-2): NAGVMQNPRHLVRRRGQEARLRCSPMKGHSHVYWYRQLPEEGLKFMVYLQKENIIDESGMPKERFSAEFPKEGPSILRIQQVVRGDSAAYFCASYLLAPSTGGLYGYTFGSGTRLTVV.

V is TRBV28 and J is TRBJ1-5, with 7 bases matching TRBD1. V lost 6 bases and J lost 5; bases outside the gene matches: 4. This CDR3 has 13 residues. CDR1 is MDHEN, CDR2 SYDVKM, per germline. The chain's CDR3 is CASRRGLDQPQHF. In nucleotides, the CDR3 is TGTGCCAGCAGAAGGGGGCTCGATCAGCCCCAGCATTTT.